The 21 T cell receptor beta chains below were found in one sample sequenced in a study of blood T cells in healthy people across ages (dated by TCRdb to about 2015). The library came from 5' RACE. The sample was run on an Illumina HiSeq 2500. A second about 7 to 12 cycle PCR used a sample-barcoded 5' primer and a J-beta primer mix. TCRdb took the public reads, trimmed them with fastp at Q25, ran MiXCR for clone calling and kept in-frame beta chains. Rows merge per CDR3 protein into single entries with the most common DNA and genes. The sample table holds roughly 1,700,000 distinct CDR3 sequences, of which 28% were seen once. The ten largest clonotypes hold more than 6% of the sample. Sequenced: blood. The receptors here all came from a woman aged 25-40 years in good health.

The chain links TRBV7-2 to TRBJ2-4, with D unclear. The V end lost 4 bases, the J end lost 13 bases, and 11 bases lay between the germline ends. The CDR3 consists of 11 residues. Germline CDR1 is SGHTA and CDR2 is FQGNSA. The CDR3 here is CASSSSVGQYF. For the CDR3, the DNA is TGTGCCAGCAGCTCCTCGGTTGGCCAGTACTTC.

This clonotype was seen more than once but under ten times. This chain joins TRBV4-1 and TRBJ2-1; D perhaps matches TRBD1 (8 bases). V was clipped by 1 base and J by 9 bases, with 19 bases between them. The CDR3 extends over 16 amino acids. CDR1 is MGHRA, CDR2 YSYEKL, per germline. CDR3 loop: CASSQVIKQGEGEQFF. CDR3 coding DNA: TGCGCCAGCAGCCAAGTCATCAAACAGGGGGAGGGTGAGCAGTTCTTC.

V is TRBV20-1 and J is TRBJ2-1, with 13 bases that match TRBD2. V gave up 2 bases and J gave up 5 bases; unmatched junction bases: 6. The CDR3 sequence is 16 residues long. Germline V gene data show CDR1 as DFQATT and CDR2 as SNEGSKA (reference sequence). In nucleotides, the CDR3 is TGCAGTGCTAGATGGGGACTAGCGGGGAAAAACAATGAGCAGTTCTTC. Translation gives CSARWGLAGKNNEQFF.

This clonotype came up many times. The chain has TRBV18 and TRBJ2-5, with D uncertain. The CDR3 is made up of 11 amino acids. CDR1 KGHSH and CDR2 LQKENI come from the germline V gene. V was cut by 8 bases and J by 3 bases, with 7 bases left in between. The CDR3 DNA is TGTGCCAGCAGCCCGAAAGAGACCCAGTACTTC. Protein product: CASSPKETQYF.

The chain is built from TRBV27 and TRBJ2-4; no clear D. CDR1 MNHEY and CDR2 SMNVEV come from the germline V gene (reference sequence). The CDR3 spans 16 residues. The ends were cut back, 1 base at V and 3 bases at J, with 13 bases in the middle. This CDR3 is CASSLYPSTLKNIQYF. The CDR3 DNA reads as TGTGCCAGCAGTTTATATCCGTCGACCCTCAAAAACATTCAGTACTTC.

V gene TRBV27 combines with J gene TRBJ1-2, with 9 bases lining up with TRBD1. The CDR3 length is 16 residues. Per germline, CDR1 MNHEY and CDR2 SMNVEV (reference sequence). After removal of 3 bases from V and 8 bases from J, the junction contained 13 bases not matched to a gene. Written as DNA, the CDR3 is TGTGCCAGCAGTTTGGTTGGAGGGACAGGGAAGGAGGGCTACACCTTC. It is translated as CASSLVGGTGKEGYTF.

Only a few counts were recorded for this clonotype. This chain uses TRBV7-9 with TRBJ2-5; D gene uncertain. The DNA end is more similar to TRBJ2-7, so the J call may be wrong. Germline V gene data show CDR1 as SEHNR and CDR2 as FQNEAQ (reference sequence). This CDR3 has 15 residues. The CDR3 region has the DNA TGTGCCAGCAGCTTGATGGCGTCTAAGTCCGACGAGCAGTACTTC. Protein: CASSLMASKSDEQYF.

This clonotype was found a few times. The chain links TRBV4-3 to TRBJ2-1; TRBD2 is a possible D gene (5 bases). The last part of the DNA fits TRBJ2-7 better; the J call may be wrong. There are 16 residues in the CDR3. Germline CDR1 is LGHNA and CDR2 is YSLEER. DNA for the CDR3: TGCGCCAGCAGCCAAGGAACTAGGGAGTCCTACAATGAGCAGTACTTC. Translating it yields CASSQGTRESYNEQYF.

This clonotype was observed a few times. The J gene is TRBJ2-4, the V gene TRBV3-1; D may be TRBD2 (7 bases). The CDR3 contains 12 residues. The germline V gene encodes CDR1 LGHDT and CDR2 YNNKEL (reference sequence). V lost 7 bases and J lost 8, with 12 bases in between. CDR3 sequence reads: CASNGGGDIQYF. The CDR3 bases are TGTGCCAGCAACGGAGGGGGGGACATTCAGTACTTC.

J is TRBJ1-2 and V is TRBV28; no firm D call. Germline CDR1 is MDHEN and CDR2 is SYDVKM. V lost 3 bases, J lost 5 bases, and 13 bases lay in between. The CDR3 loop spans 14 amino acids. The CDR3: CASSLRGVRYGYTF. CDR3 DNA: TGTGCCAGCAGTTTGCGCGGGGTGAGATATGGCTACACCTTC.

V and J are TRBV7-2 and TRBJ2-4, with 11 bases identical to TRBD1. The tail of the sequence fits TRBJ2-5 better, so the J call may be wrong. CDR1 and CDR2 from the germline V gene are SGHTA and FQGNSA. The CDR3 totals 16 residues. In DNA form, the CDR3 reads TGTGCCAGCAGCTTAGGGACAGGGGGCGGTAGGGTGACCCAGTACTTC. The encoded protein is CASSLGTGGGRVTQYF.

This clonotype was seen a few times. The chain uses TRBV25-1 and TRBJ2-1; tentative D call: TRBD1 (6 bases). The germline V gene has CDR1 MGHDK and CDR2 SYGVNS. There are 14 residues in the CDR3. Between the trimmed V and J ends, which lost 4 bases and 7 bases, there was a span of 14 bases. Here the CDR3 DNA reads TGTGCCAGCAGTGTTACAGGGATAAGGAATGAGCAGTTCTTC. This translates into CASSVTGIRNEQFF. The whole variable domain, filled in from reference TRBV25-1 and TRBJ2-1, reads EADIYQTPRYLVIGTGKKITLECSQTMGHDKMYWYQQDPGMELHLIHYSYGVNSTEKGDLSSESTVSRIRTEHFPLTLESARPSHTSQYLCASSVTGIRNEQFFGPGTRLTVL.

This clonotype was seen ten or more times. The V and J genes are TRBV20-1 and TRBJ2-5; possibly TRBD1 for D (6 bases). The CDR3 runs 13 residues. Germline CDR1 is DFQATT and CDR2 is SNEGSKA (reference sequence). Deletions cut 2 bases from V and 4 bases from J, with 11 bases between. CDR3 in DNA: TGCAGTGCTAGAACAGGGTCGGGAGAGACCCAGTACTTC. It yields the protein CSARTGSGETQYF.

The V and J genes are TRBV20-1 and TRBJ1-4, with D possibly TRBD1 on 5 matching bases. The V end lost 1 base, the J end lost 5 bases, and 11 bases lay between the germline ends. This CDR3 has 14 residues. Per germline, CDR1 DFQATT and CDR2 SNEGSKA (reference sequence). For the CDR3, the DNA is TGCAGTGCTAGAGGCGGGGCGGGGAATGAAAAACTGTTTTTT. Residues: CSARGGAGNEKLFF.

In regard to this clonotype: With a much larger clone just one base away, this may be a read error. The chain recombines TRBV20-1 with TRBJ2-5, with D possibly TRBD2 on 6 matching bases. The CDR3 is 14 amino acids. The germline V gene encodes CDR1 DFQATT and CDR2 SNEGSKA (reference sequence). V dropped 1 base and J dropped 2 bases, with 11 bases sitting between them. The DNA of the CDR3 is TGCAGTGCTAGAGCCAGGACTATGCAAGAGACCCAGTACTTC. Residues: CSARARTMQETQYF.

The chain joins TRBV6-1 to TRBJ1-1; no clear D gene. The CDR3 sequence is 13 residues long. The germline gives CDR1 MNHNS, CDR2 SASEGT. Trimming stripped 2 bases from V and 5 bases from J, with 9 bases between. The DNA of the CDR3 is TGTGCCAGCAGTGAATTGGCAAGAACTGAAGCTTTCTTT. This sequence encodes CASSELARTEAFF.

Only a few counts were recorded for this clonotype. The V gene is TRBV12-3 or TRBV12-4, the J gene TRBJ1-1; 8 bases fit TRBD1. CDR3 length equals 14 residues. The V segment lost 5 bases and the J segment 7 bases; nucleotides outside the gene matches: 9. CDR3 bases: TGTGCCAGCAGTCCAGACACACAGGGGGGTGAAGCTTTCTTT. This encodes CASSPDTQGGEAFF.

The rearrangement uses TRBV5-1 and TRBJ2-3; perhaps TRBD2 as D (5 bases). The V end lost 3 bases, the J end lost 2 bases, and 13 bases lay between the germline ends. The germline V gene has CDR1 SGHRS and CDR2 YFSETQ. The CDR3 has 15 amino acids. The CDR3: CASSSDWVFTDTQYF. The CDR3, as DNA: TGCGCCAGCAGCTCGGACTGGGTCTTCACAGATACGCAGTATTTT.

This clonotype was observed a handful of times. CDR3 DNA sequence: TGTGCCAGCAGCTCTACCCTCGGGGACACCATATATTTT. Protein sequence: CASSSTLGDTIYF. The chain combines TRBV7-6 with TRBJ1-3; no clear D gene. The germline V gene has CDR1 SGHVS and CDR2 FNYEAQ. V was shortened by 4 bases and J by 8 bases, with 12 bases between the two germline ends. This CDR3 contains 13 residues.

The chain recombines TRBV9 with TRBJ2-3; either TRBD1 or TRBD2 may fit D (5 bases each). Deletions cut 3 bases from V and 6 bases from J, with 23 bases between. The CDR3 covers 17 residues. Germline CDR1 SGDLS, CDR2 YYNGEE. CDR3 nucleotide sequence: TGTGCCAGCAGCGCCCCACGTCGTGGGACCTTCTTCGATACGCAGTATTTT. Protein sequence: CASSAPRRGTFFDTQYF.

This chain connects TRBV6-5 to TRBJ2-1; D unresolved. Per germline, CDR1 MNHEY and CDR2 SVGAGI. V lost 6 bases to trimming and J lost 5 bases, with 8 bases between them. This CDR3 has 12 residues. The CDR3 DNA follows: TGTGCCAGCAGCTGGGTTAACAATGAGCAGTTCTTC. It encodes CASSWVNNEQFF.